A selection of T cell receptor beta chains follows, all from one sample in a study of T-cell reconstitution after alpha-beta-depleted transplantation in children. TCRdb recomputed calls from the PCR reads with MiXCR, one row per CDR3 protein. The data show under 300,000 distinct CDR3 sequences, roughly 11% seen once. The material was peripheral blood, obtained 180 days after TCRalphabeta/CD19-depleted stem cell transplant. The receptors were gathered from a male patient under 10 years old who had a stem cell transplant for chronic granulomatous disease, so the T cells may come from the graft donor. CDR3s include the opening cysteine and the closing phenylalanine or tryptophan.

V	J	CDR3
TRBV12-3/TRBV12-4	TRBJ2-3	CASSPRQVATDTQYF
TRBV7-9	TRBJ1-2	CASSFPGTGYTF
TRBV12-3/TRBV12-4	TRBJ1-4	CASSATGKLFF
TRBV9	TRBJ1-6	CASSVGGGSPLHF
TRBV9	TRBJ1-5	CASSVSGGAGQPQHF
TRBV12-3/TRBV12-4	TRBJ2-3	CASSLRTYDTQYF
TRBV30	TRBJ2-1	CAWSGLAGVTSSYNEQFF
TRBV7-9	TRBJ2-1	CASTPAAAGFPNEQFF
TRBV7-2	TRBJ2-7	CASSSPSYRAEQYF
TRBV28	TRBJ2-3	CASSFPGQGTDTQYF
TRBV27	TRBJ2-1	CASSLQGRYNEQFF
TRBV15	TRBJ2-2	CATSRDEAGVVTGELFF
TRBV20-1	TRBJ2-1	CSAAGLAGWYNEQFF
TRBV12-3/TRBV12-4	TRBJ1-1	CASSLSQVEGEAFF
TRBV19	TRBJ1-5	CASSISEGSNQPQHF
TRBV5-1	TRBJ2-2	CASSLVGTGELFF
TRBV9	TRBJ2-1	CASSVLPFDLGGWTYNEQFF